The present TCR beta chain was sequenced within a study of monozygotic twins with inflammatory bowel disease. This CDR3 has 14 amino acids. Germline V gene data show CDR1 as SGHRS and CDR2 as YFSETQ. TCRdb re-called the 5' RACE reads; one entry per CDR3 protein, DNA not given. In all, the sample yields over 100,000 distinct CDR3 sequences. Concerning this clonotype itself: Its antigen is not known.

General study results and limits: Healthy co-twins exceeded IBD patients in TCRbeta diversity as measured by inverse Simpson. The data offered no way to tell different T cell subtypes apart. Patient repertoire variability may have increased through differing immunosuppressive treatments.

This chain joins TRBV5-1 and TRBJ2-5; TCRdb proposes TRBD1, but this gene call is untestable without DNA. The TCR was taken from a human donor with ulcerative colitis or Crohn's disease, or a healthy co-twin of an affected twin (not recorded which). The material sequenced was blood. CDR3 protein: CASSSGTPQETQYF.